This TCR beta chain stems from a study of shared clonotypes between healthy human individuals. This CDR3 has 13 residues. Germline lookup yields CDR1 MGHRA and CDR2 YSYEKL. Trimming cost V 3 bases and J 6 bases, with 9 bases left between them. The data were produced by immunoSEQ multiplex PCR, yet TCRdb's version contains in-frame clones alone and is incomplete. The sample gives roughly 1,000,000 clones, roughly 74% of which show up once; 0.55% to 0.7% is in the top ten. Study conclusions and caveats: Sharing across four donors was highest in naive CD4 (roughly 5%) and lowest in memory CD8 (around 0.4%).

About this clone itself: Its antigen is unidentified.

Sequencing input: memory CD4+ T cells from PBMCs. Documented subset: CD45RA-negative fraction. The V and J genes are TRBV4-1 and TRBJ1-5; D is perhaps TRBD1 (5 bases). This TCR derives from a young man in good health. Some clones in this sample may be carry-over from other donors' samples. The DNA for the CDR3 is TGCGCCAGCAGCCAGGAGAGGGGTCAGCCCCAGCATTTT. Residues: CASSQERGQPQHF.